This T cell receptor beta chain derives from a study of patients and donors after allogeneic stem cell transplantation. This clonotype was detected a few times. TCRdb recomputed calls from the RT-PCR reads with MiXCR, one row per CDR3 protein. Of fewer than 200,000 distinct CDR3 sequences listed, 30% were seen once; the top ten hold under 3.5%. Germline V CDR1 and CDR2: MGHDK, SYGVNS. V lost 3 bases to trimming and J lost 4 bases; unmatched junction nucleotides: 11. This CDR3 contains 18 residues. J is TRBJ2-1 and V is TRBV25-1, with 11 bases identical to TRBD2. This sequence originates from a human donor who was either an allogeneic HSCT recipient or a stem cell or donor lymphocyte infusion donor (not recorded which). It is not recorded whose cells these are; they may come from a transplant donor. The material sequenced was blood, either unsorted or a sorted T cell fraction (not recorded which). CDR3 DNA: TGTGCCAGCAGTGAGGACTCCCTAACTAGCGGGAGATACAATGAGCAGTTCTTC. Protein product: CASSEDSLTSGRYNEQFF.